These T cell receptor beta chains were read from a single sample in a study of T cells of healthy individuals. A single record per CDR3 protein comes from TCRdb applying MiXCR to the 5' RACE reads. The table shows 95,000 to 100,000 distinct CDR3 sequences, with 17% occurring only once. Source of these receptors: a human donor in good health. Each CDR3 is given with its conserved first and last residue. The D gene is left open where the match is weak. The size of a clone is reported for some rows only, either as once, few or many, or as a class for expanded clones.

TGCGCCAGCAGCCAAGTGGACAGGAGCTATGGCTACACCTTC	CASSQVDRSYGYTF	TRBD1	few	TRBV4-1	TRBJ1-2
TGTGCCAGCAGTTTAGGAGGCCAGGGGGCGACTGAAGCTTTCTTT	CASSLGGQGATEAFF	TRBD1	few	TRBV28	TRBJ1-1
TGTGCCAGCTCACCAAACTTGGCAGCCGACAACTCCTATGGCTACACCTTC	CASSPNLAADNSYGYTF	.	few	TRBV18	TRBJ1-2
TGCGCCAGCAGCAGGGACCGCACTGAAGCTTTCTTT	CASSRDRTEAFF	.	many	TRBV5-1	TRBJ1-1
TGTGCCAGCAGTTATACCGGGACAGGCCAACCAGGGTACTTC	CASSYTGTGQPGYF	TRBD1	.	TRBV28	TRBJ2-7
TGCAGCGTTATGACAGGGGGAAATCAGCCCCAGCATTTT	CSVMTGGNQPQHF	TRBD1	.	TRBV29-1	TRBJ1-5
TGCAGTGCTAGAGGTGTTCAAAACATTCAGTACTTC	CSARGVQNIQYF	.	few	TRBV20-1	TRBJ2-4
TGCAGTGCCAGACCAGCGGGAGGGGTCTATGAGCAGTTCTTC	CSARPAGGVYEQFF	TRBD2	.	TRBV20-1	TRBJ2-1
TGTGCCAGCAGTTACCATCCGACTGAAGCTTTCTTT	CASSYHPTEAFF	.	few	TRBV6-2/TRBV6-3	TRBJ1-1
TGTGCCAGCAGCAACAGGGGGCTCAGTAGCAATCAGCCCCAGCATTTT	CASSNRGLSSNQPQHF	TRBD1	few	TRBV28	TRBJ1-5
TGTGCCAGCAGCTTGGGGAGGGCTGGGAATGAGCAGTTCTTC	CASSLGRAGNEQFF	.	.	TRBV5-5	TRBJ2-1
TGTGCCTGGACCCCACCTAGCCCTAGACCGCATCAGGGGAACATTCAGTACTTC	CAWTPPSPRPHQGNIQYF	.	many	TRBV30	TRBJ2-4
TGTGCCAGCAGCCTAGGTAGCGGGGGAGGGGTAGAGACCCAGTACTTC	CASSLGSGGGVETQYF	TRBD2	.	TRBV3-1	TRBJ2-5
TGTGCCAGCAGCTTAGCGGGGGGTTACGAGCAGTACTTC	CASSLAGGYEQYF	.	many	TRBV7-2	TRBJ2-7
TGTGCCAGCAGCTCGGGACAGTCAAATCAGCCCCAGCATTTT	CASSSGQSNQPQHF	TRBD1	.	TRBV7-2	TRBJ1-5
TGTGCCAGCAGCCCCACGTGGCCCCAATTAACCGGGGAGCTGTTTTTT	CASSPTWPQLTGELFF	.	.	TRBV6-2/TRBV6-3	TRBJ2-2
TGCAGTGCTAGAGATAGTACGAGCGGGAACACAGATACGCAGTATTTT	CSARDSTSGNTDTQYF	TRBD2	.	TRBV20-1	TRBJ2-3
TGTGCCAGCATGCCGAGACAGGTTCGGCTTTTT	CASMPRQVRLF	.	few	TRBV28	TRBJ1-6